Presented here are 26 T cell receptor beta chains from one specimen sequenced in a study of shared clonotypes between healthy human individuals. This table comes from immunoSEQ multiplex PCR, and its TCRdb copy is limited to in-frame clones, with some not included. The table has about 560,000 clones, around 78% seen once; the top ten hold around 11%. Input material: PBMCs. The source of these receptors is a woman in her thirties or forties in good health. Some clones in this sample may be carry-over from other donors' samples.

The chain is built from TRBV7-2 and TRBJ2-1; D remains unclear. Trimming shortened V by 4 bases and J by 0 bases, and 10 bases separated the two germline ends. The CDR3 covers 15 residues. Germline V gene data show CDR1 as SGHTA and CDR2 as FQGNSA. CDR3 amino acids: CASSSSEISYNEQFF. Written as DNA, the CDR3 is TGTGCCAGCAGCTCTAGTGAGATCTCCTACAATGAGCAGTTCTTC.

J is TRBJ1-6 and V is TRBV4-1; 9 bases map to TRBD1. V lost 4 bases, J lost 6 bases, and 7 bases stayed unmatched. CDR3 length equals 16 residues. CDR1 is MGHRA and CDR2 is YSYEKL in the germline V gene. CDR3 in amino acids: CASSLPGQGRNSPLHF. The CDR3 nucleotides read TGCGCCAGCAGCCTCCCCGGACAGGGGCGTAATTCACCCCTCCACTTT.

CDR3 in amino acids: CASSIRRSTGELFF. In DNA, the CDR3 is TGTGCCAGTAGTATCAGGCGGAGCACCGGGGAGCTGTTTTTT. V usage is TRBV19 and J usage is TRBJ2-2; unclear D gene. This CDR3 comprises 14 residues. Germline V gene data show CDR1 as LNHDA and CDR2 as SQIVND (reference sequence). V was pared by 3 bases and J by 4 bases, with 9 bases between.

In this sample, this clone turned up a few times. The chain recombines TRBV28 with TRBJ1-4, with D tentatively TRBD1 (6 bases). Germline CDR1 and CDR2: MDHEN and SYDVKM. Trimming pared 6 bases from V and 2 bases from J, leaving 16 bases between. CDR3 length: 16 amino acids. The CDR3 reads CASSPVTGATNEKLFF. The CDR3 bases are TGTGCCAGCAGCCCCGTGACGGGGGCGACTAATGAAAAACTGTTTTTT.

The table lists this clone with a few counts. The V call is TRBV7-9, the J call TRBJ2-7; TRBD1 matches at 10 bases. The trim removed 10 bases at V and 5 bases at J, leaving 8 bases unmatched. The germline CDR1 and CDR2 sequences are SEHNR and FQNEAQ (reference sequence). The CDR3 is 13 residues long. In nucleotides, the CDR3 is TGTGCCACAATCGGACAGGGGGTACACGAGCAGTACTTC. This encodes CATIGQGVHEQYF.

The rearrangement joins TRBV15 to TRBJ1-3; TRBD1 is a possible D gene (6 bases). V was shortened by 1 base and J by 0 bases, with 13 bases between the two germline ends. Germline CDR1 is LNHNV and CDR2 is YYDKDF (reference sequence). The CDR3 consists of 17 residues. As DNA, the CDR3 is TGTGCCACCAGCAGAGGGGGACACCCAAACTCTGGAAACACCATATATTTT. Its protein product is CATSRGGHPNSGNTIYF.

V gene TRBV6-1 combines with J gene TRBJ2-3; TRBD1 is a possible D gene (5 bases). The CDR3 has 14 residues. Deletions cut 5 bases from V and 5 bases from J, with 14 bases between. Per the germline V gene, CDR1 is MNHNS and CDR2 is SASEGT. The CDR3 nucleotides read TGTGCCAGCAGTTGGCAGACGCAGGGAGATACGCAGTATTTT. The encoded protein is CASSWQTQGDTQYF.

The rearrangement joins TRBV5-4 to TRBJ1-5; no firm D call. Germline V gene data show CDR1 as SGHNT and CDR2 as YYREEE (reference sequence). This CDR3 comprises 13 residues. The V end lost 0 bases, the J end lost 5 bases, and 6 bases lay between the germline ends. The CDR3 region has the DNA TGTGCCAGCAGCTTGGACCCGGATCAGCCCCAGCATTTT. Protein: CASSLDPDQPQHF.

This clone has a count of ten or more. The gene calls are TRBV5-6 and TRBJ2-3, with a possible D match to TRBD2 (5 bases). Germline V gene lookup returns CDR1 SGHDT and CDR2 YYEEEE. This CDR3 is built from 13 residues. V gave up 1 base and J gave up 4 bases, with 7 bases separating them. In DNA form, the CDR3 reads TGTGCCAGCAGCTTGCCCGGGGCAGATACGCAGTATTTT. Protein: CASSLPGADTQYF.

This clone was seen a single time. V is TRBV5-1 and J is TRBJ1-1, with unresolved D. The CDR3 totals 13 residues. CDR1 and CDR2 from the germline V gene are SGHRS and YFSETQ. V was trimmed by 1 base and J by 4 bases, leaving 8 bases between them. The CDR3 sequence: CASSLFPFTEAFF. The DNA for the CDR3 is TGCGCCAGCAGCTTGTTTCCCTTCACTGAAGCTTTCTTT. The full variable domain, completed using reference TRBV5-1 and TRBJ1-1, is KAGVTQTPRYLIKTRGQQVTLSCSPISGHRSVSWYQQTPGQGLQFLFEYFSETQRNKGNFPGRFSGRQFSNSRSEMNVSTLELGDSALYLCASSLFPFTEAFFGQGTRLTVV.

This clone has just a few counts. The genes are TRBV7-9 and TRBJ1-2, with a tentative D call TRBD1 (5 bases). Germline values: CDR1 SEHNR, CDR2 FQNEAQ (reference sequence). CDR3 length: 13 residues. Trimming took 5 bases from V and 7 from J, leaving 14 bases between them. DNA of the CDR3: TGTGCCAGCAGCCCGCGGTTCAGGGCTGGCTACACCTTC. Protein: CASSPRFRAGYTF.

Concerning this clone: A much larger clone is a single base away; this may be a read error. The chain recombines TRBV28 with TRBJ2-7; D gene unclear. Germline V lookup: CDR1 MDHEN, CDR2 SYDVKM. Trimming stripped 3 bases from V and 3 bases from J, with 3 bases between. The CDR3 has 11 residues. The CDR3 protein is CASSFVYEQYF. The CDR3, as DNA: TGTGCCAGCAGTTTTGTCTACGAGCAGTACTTC.

This chain connects TRBV11-2 to TRBJ1-6; D not resolved. The germline V gene has CDR1 SGHAT and CDR2 FQNNGV. Deletions cut 5 bases from V and 6 bases from J, with 8 bases between. The CDR3 contains 13 residues. This chain's CDR3 is CASSPRLNSPLHF. CDR3 sequence (DNA): TGTGCCAGCAGCCCAAGACTTAATTCACCCCTCCACTTT.

With respect to this clone: One end of the junction fails to match germline, which may point to a read error. The chain employs TRBV7-7 and TRBJ1-1, with D unclear. Looked up from germline, CDR1 is SSHAT and CDR2 is FNYEAQ (reference sequence). The length of the CDR3 is 13 residues. The CDR3 sequence is CASSYRGDTEAFF. The CDR3 nucleotides read TGTGCTAGCAGTTATCGGGGTGACACTGAAGCTTTCTTT.

In its sample, this clone was seen many times. The V gene is TRBV7-8, the J gene TRBJ1-1; the D gene is possibly TRBD1 (6 bases). CDR1 SGHVS and CDR2 FQNEAQ come from the germline V gene. With 1 base removed from V and 1 base from J, the gap between germline ends came to 7 bases. CDR3 size: 14 residues. The CDR3 coding sequence is TGTGCCAGCAGCTTAGGAGGGGGGAACACTGAAGCTTTCTTT. Protein product: CASSLGGGNTEAFF. Combining the CDR3 with reference TRBV7-8 and TRBJ1-1 gives the whole variable domain GAGVSQSPRYKVAKRGQDVALRCDPISGHVSLFWYQQALGQGPEFLTYFQNEAQLDKSGLPSDRFFAERPEGSVSTLKIQRTQQEDSAVYLCASSLGGGNTEAFFGQGTRLTVV.

The chain uses TRBV18 and TRBJ2-5, with a tentative D call TRBD2 (6 bases). The V end was cut by 4 bases, the J end by 2 bases, with 14 bases between. Germline values: CDR1 KGHSH, CDR2 LQKENI. This CDR3 region has 15 residues. Here the CDR3 DNA reads TGTGCCAGCTCACAATTCGCCGGGAGTCAAGAGACCCAGTACTTC. Translating it yields CASSQFAGSQETQYF.

The gene calls are TRBV5-1 and TRBJ2-1; maybe TRBD2 (6 bases). Trimming took off 0 bases at V and 4 bases at J, with 11 bases between the two ends. CDR1 is SGHRS and CDR2 is YFSETQ in the germline V gene. The CDR3 consists of 15 residues. This CDR3 reads CASSLARDLYNEQFF. CDR3 bases: TGCGCCAGCAGCTTGGCGCGGGACCTTTACAATGAGCAGTTCTTC.

The chain carries TRBV28 and TRBJ2-6, with D perhaps matching TRBD1 (5 bases). There are 13 residues in the CDR3. The V and J ends lost 7 bases and 5 bases respectively, with 9 bases between them. Germline CDR1 MDHEN, CDR2 SYDVKM. Written as DNA, the CDR3 is TGTGCCAGCACCCGGACAAGGGCCAACGTCCTGACTTTC. Protein sequence: CASTRTRANVLTF. Variable domain in full (rest from reference TRBV28 and TRBJ2-6): DVKVTQSSRYLVKRTGEKVFLECVQDMDHENMFWYRQDPGLGLRLIYFSYDVKMKEKGDIPEGYSVSREKKERFSLILESASTNQTSMYLCASTRTRANVLTFGAGSRLTVL.

This chain connects TRBV5-4 to TRBJ2-5, with a possible D match to TRBD1 (7 bases). Trimming took off 4 bases at V and 5 bases at J, with 21 bases between the two ends. Looked up from germline, CDR1 is SGHNT and CDR2 is YYREEE (reference sequence). This CDR3 spans 16 amino acids. In DNA, the CDR3 is TGTGCCAGCAGCCAAGGTCGAGAAGCAGGGGGGGAGACCCAGTACTTC. This translates into CASSQGREAGGETQYF. The full variable domain, in which reference TRBV5-4 and TRBJ2-5 provide the parts outside the CDR3, is ETGVTQSPTHLIKTRGQQVTLRCSSQSGHNTVSWYQQALGQGPQFIFQYYREEENGRGNFPPRFSGLQFPNYSSELNVNALELDDSALYLCASSQGREAGGETQYFGPGTRLLVL.

The CDR3 DNA is TGTGCCAGCAGCCTCCCGGGAGTCTCGGCCTACGAGCAGTACTTC. This gives the protein CASSLPGVSAYEQYF. The chain has TRBV7-3 and TRBJ2-7, with D tentatively TRBD2 (6 bases). The V end was cut by 5 bases, the J end by 2 bases, with 16 bases between. The CDR3 is made up of 15 amino acids. From germline, CDR1 is SGHTA and CDR2 FQGTGA. Full variable domain (remainder filled in from reference TRBV7-3 and TRBJ2-7): GAGVSQTPSNKVTEKGKYVELRCDPISGHTALYWYRQSLGQGPEFLIYFQGTGAADDSGLPNDRFFAVRPEGSVSTLKIQRTERGDSAVYLCASSLPGVSAYEQYFGPGTRLTVT.

This chain connects TRBV4-2 to TRBJ2-3; D may correspond to TRBD1 or TRBD2 (5 bases each). Germline CDR1 reads LGHNA; CDR2 reads YNFKEQ. The V and J ends lost 1 base and 8 bases respectively, with 16 bases between them. There are 15 residues in the CDR3. The CDR3 bases are TGTGCCAGCAGCCAAGCAGGGCAGTCACGGGGTACGCAGTATTTT. Amino acids: CASSQAGQSRGTQYF.

J is TRBJ1-1 and V is TRBV2, with TRBD1 as a possible D gene (5 bases). Per the germline V gene, CDR1 is SNHLY and CDR2 is FYNNEI. Trimming removed 3 bases at V and 6 bases at J, with 14 bases between. The CDR3 consists of 14 residues. In DNA form, the CDR3 reads TGTGCCAGCAGTGAGCAGGGTACGGTCGCTGAAGCTTTCTTT. Translation: CASSEQGTVAEAFF.

This clone was picked up many times. The rearrangement uses TRBV2 and TRBJ2-7; possible D gene TRBD2, 6 bases. V lost 6 bases and J 2 bases, leaving 17 bases between the germline ends. The CDR3 length is 15 residues. CDR1 SNHLY and CDR2 FYNNEI come from the germline V gene. As DNA, the CDR3 is TGTGCCAGCAGACGTACGTCGGGGGTAGCCTACGAGCAGTACTTC. Translation gives CASRRTSGVAYEQYF.

This sequence joins TRBV19 and TRBJ2-2; TRBD2 agrees at 14 bases. V shed 6 bases and J 6 bases; nucleotides not matched to a gene: 9. The V gene's germline CDR1 is LNHDA and CDR2 SQIVND (reference sequence). The CDR3 has 17 residues. CDR3 amino acids: CASSQTGLAGDSGELFF. The DNA for the CDR3 is TGTGCCAGTAGCCAAACGGGACTAGCGGGAGATTCCGGGGAGCTGTTTTTT.

The V gene is TRBV5-4, the J gene TRBJ2-5; 7 bases agree with TRBD2. The CDR3 has 16 amino acids. Germline V lookup: CDR1 SGHNT, CDR2 YYREEE (reference sequence). Trimming took 1 base from V and 2 from J; bases not matched to a gene: 8. The CDR3 loop reads CASSLSASGGQETQYF. The CDR3 nucleotides are TGTGCCAGCAGCTTGAGTGCTAGCGGAGGGCAAGAGACCCAGTACTTC.

The chain joins TRBV7-2 to TRBJ2-5, with no clear D. Trimming removed 2 bases from V and 4 bases from J, with 11 bases in between. The CDR3 extends over 14 amino acids. CDR1 SGHTA and CDR2 FQGNSA come from the germline V gene. CDR3 bases: TGTGCCAGCAGCTTAAGGCGAGGCGGAGAGACCCAGTACTTC. Translated, it gives CASSLRRGGETQYF. Using reference TRBV7-2 and TRBJ2-5 for the parts outside the CDR3, the full variable domain is GAGVSQSPSNKVTEKGKDVELRCDPISGHTALYWYRQSLGQGLEFLIYFQGNSAPDKSGLPSDRFSAERTGGSVSTLTIQRTQQEDSAVYLCASSLRRGGETQYFGPGTRLLVL.